This section outlines one T cell receptor (beta chain) sequence together with its context. Germline CDR1 and CDR2: MNHEY and SVGAGI. J was trimmed by 0 bases and V by 2 bases; bases with no gene match: 3. The CDR3 runs 15 residues. Repertoires were generated with immunoSEQ multiplex PCR, while TCRdb's copy carries only in-frame clones and drops some. Of around 100,000 clones in the sample, roughly 80% were seen once. This record comes from a study of T cell clones after liver transplantation. The clonotype comes from a human donor who received a liver transplant. The material sequenced was CD4+ T cells from blood, taken before liver transplant. This chain uses TRBV6-5 with TRBJ1-2; 7 bases line up with TRBD1. CDR3 in DNA: TGTGCCAGCAGTTACACCGGGACAGCTAACTATGGCTACACCTTC. Translated: CASSYTGTANYGYTF.